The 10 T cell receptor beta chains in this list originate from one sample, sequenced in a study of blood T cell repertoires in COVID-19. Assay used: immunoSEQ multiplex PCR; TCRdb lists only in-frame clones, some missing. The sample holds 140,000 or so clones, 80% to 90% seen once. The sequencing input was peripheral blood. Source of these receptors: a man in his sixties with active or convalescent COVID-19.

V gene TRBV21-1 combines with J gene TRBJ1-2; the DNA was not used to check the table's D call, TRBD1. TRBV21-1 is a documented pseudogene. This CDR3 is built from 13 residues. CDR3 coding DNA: TGTGCCGAGGGCCAGACAGGGGAGGGTGGCTACACCTTC. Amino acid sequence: CAEGQTGEGGYTF.

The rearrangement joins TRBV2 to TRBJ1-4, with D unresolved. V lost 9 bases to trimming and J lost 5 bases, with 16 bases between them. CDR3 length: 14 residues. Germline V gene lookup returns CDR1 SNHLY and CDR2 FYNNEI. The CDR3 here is CASGLANRNEKLFF. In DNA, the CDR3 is TGTGCCAGTGGACTGGCTAACCGGAATGAAAAACTGTTTTTT.

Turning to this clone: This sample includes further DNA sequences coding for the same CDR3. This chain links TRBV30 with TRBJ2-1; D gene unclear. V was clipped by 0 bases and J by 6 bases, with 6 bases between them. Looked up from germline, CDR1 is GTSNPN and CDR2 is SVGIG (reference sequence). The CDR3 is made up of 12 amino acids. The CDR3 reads CAWSVRGNEQFF. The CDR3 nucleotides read TGTGCCTGGAGTGTACGCGGCAATGAGCAGTTCTTC.

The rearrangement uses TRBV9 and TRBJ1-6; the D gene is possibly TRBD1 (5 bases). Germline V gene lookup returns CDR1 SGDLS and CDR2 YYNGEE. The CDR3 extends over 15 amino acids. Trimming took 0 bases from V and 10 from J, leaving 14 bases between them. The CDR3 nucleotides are TGTGCCAGCAGCGTAGAACAGGCTACAAACTCACCCCTCCACTTT. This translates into CASSVEQATNSPLHF.

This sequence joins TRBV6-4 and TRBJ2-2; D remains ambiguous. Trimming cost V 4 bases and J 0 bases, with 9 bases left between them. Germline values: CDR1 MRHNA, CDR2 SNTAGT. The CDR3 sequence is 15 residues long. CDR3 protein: CASSVNRANTGELFF. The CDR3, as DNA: TGTGCCAGCAGTGTCAACAGAGCGAACACCGGGGAGCTGTTTTTT.

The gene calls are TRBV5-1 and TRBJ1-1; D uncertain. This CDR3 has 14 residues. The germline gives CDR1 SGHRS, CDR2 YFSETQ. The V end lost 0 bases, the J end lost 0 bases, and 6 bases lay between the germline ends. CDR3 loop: CASSLEIMNTEAFF. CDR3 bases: TGCGCCAGCAGCTTGGAAATTATGAACACTGAAGCTTTCTTT.

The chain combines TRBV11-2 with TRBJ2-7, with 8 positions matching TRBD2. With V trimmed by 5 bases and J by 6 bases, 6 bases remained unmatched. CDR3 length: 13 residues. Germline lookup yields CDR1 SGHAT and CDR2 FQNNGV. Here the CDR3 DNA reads TGTGCCAGCAGCCCGTGGACTAGCTTCGAGCAGTACTTC. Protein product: CASSPWTSFEQYF.

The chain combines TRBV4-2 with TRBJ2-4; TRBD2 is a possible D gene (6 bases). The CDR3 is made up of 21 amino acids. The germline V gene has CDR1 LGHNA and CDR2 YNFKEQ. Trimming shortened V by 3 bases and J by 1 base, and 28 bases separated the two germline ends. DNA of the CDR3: TGTGCCAGCAGCCATAAAGAATCCGGGGGTGGAGGCCCGACGGCCAAAAACATTCAGTACTTC. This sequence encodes CASSHKESGGGGPTAKNIQYF.

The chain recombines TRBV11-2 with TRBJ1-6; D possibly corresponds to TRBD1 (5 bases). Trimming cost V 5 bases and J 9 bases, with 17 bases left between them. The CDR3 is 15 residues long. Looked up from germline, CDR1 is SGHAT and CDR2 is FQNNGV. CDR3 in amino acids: CASSTRPGDGSPLHF. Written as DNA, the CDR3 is TGTGCCAGCAGCACCCGACCGGGGGATGGTTCACCCCTCCACTTT.

The CDR3 region has the DNA TGTGCCAGCAGCCAAATGACAGGGCGGTACAACTATGGCTACACCTTC. Translating it yields CASSQMTGRYNYGYTF. This chain links TRBV6-6 with TRBJ1-2; 7 bases are shared with TRBD1. There are 16 residues in the CDR3. Germline V lookup: CDR1 MNHNY, CDR2 SVGAGI (reference sequence). Germline trimming cut 6 bases from V and 2 bases from J; bases unmatched to any gene: 12.